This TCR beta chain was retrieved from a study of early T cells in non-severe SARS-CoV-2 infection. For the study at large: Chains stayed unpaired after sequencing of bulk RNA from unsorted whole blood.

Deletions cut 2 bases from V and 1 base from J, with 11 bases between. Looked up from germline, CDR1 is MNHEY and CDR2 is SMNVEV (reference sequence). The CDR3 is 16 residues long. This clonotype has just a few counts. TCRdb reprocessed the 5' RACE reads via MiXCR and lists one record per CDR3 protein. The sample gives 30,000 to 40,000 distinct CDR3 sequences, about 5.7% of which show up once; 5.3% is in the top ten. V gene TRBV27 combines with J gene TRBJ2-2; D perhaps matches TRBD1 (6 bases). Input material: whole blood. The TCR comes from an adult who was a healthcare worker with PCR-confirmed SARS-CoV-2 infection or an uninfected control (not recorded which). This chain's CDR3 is CASSLKAGVNTGELFF. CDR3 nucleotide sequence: TGTGCCAGCAGTTTAAAGGCAGGGGTGAACACCGGGGAGCTGTTTTTT.